This TCR beta chain was captured by sequencing in a study of untreated major depressive disorder. Study-level points and caveats: CD4+ T cells from depressed patients used TRBV05-01 (Vbeta 5.1) more often than controls.

Repertoires were generated with immunoSEQ multiplex PCR, while TCRdb's copy carries only in-frame clones and drops some. The data contain roughly 25,000 clones, approximately 90% of them singletons. This clone has only one observation. The antigen is not known. Germline assignment: CDR1 MDHEN and CDR2 SYDVKM. Trimming removed 2 bases at V and 9 bases at J, with 8 bases between. This CDR3 spans 12 amino acids. For at least 8 weeks, patients took no psychiatric medication. Depression in patients ranged from moderate to severe. The rearrangement links TRBV28 to TRBJ1-5; D is unclear. The specimen was CD4+ T cells from PBMCs. This TCR was recovered from a woman aged 30 to 39 with major depressive disorder. CDR3 coding DNA: TGTGCCAGCAGTTTAATGGCCGGGCCCCAGCATTTT. Amino acid sequence: CASSLMAGPQHF. Complete variable domain (other parts from reference TRBV28 and TRBJ1-5): DVKVTQSSRYLVKRTGEKVFLECVQDMDHENMFWYRQDPGLGLRLIYFSYDVKMKEKGDIPEGYSVSREKKERFSLILESASTNQTSMYLCASSLMAGPQHFGDGTRLSIL.